One and the same sample provided the 20 T cell receptor beta chains below, sequenced in a study of graft-versus-host responses after intestinal transplantation. These receptors have no known antigen. Data came from immunoSEQ multiplex PCR; TCRdb stores just in-frame clones and leaves some out. The sample carries 90,000 to 150,000 clones, 90% to 95% recorded once. The sample consisted of unstimulated CD8+ T cells sorted from spleen or lymph node cells, taken before intestinal transplant. These TCRs come from a human donor who received an intestinal transplant.

The chain carries TRBV27 and TRBJ2-5; tentatively, D is TRBD2 (6 bases). The CDR3 extends over 17 amino acids. Germline assignment: CDR1 MNHEY and CDR2 SMNVEV (reference sequence). Between the trimmed V and J ends, which lost 2 bases and 3 bases, there was a span of 19 bases. CDR3 sequence reads: CASSLTLPGLQKETQYF. CDR3 DNA: TGTGCCAGCAGTTTAACCCTACCGGGACTCCAAAAAGAGACCCAGTACTTC.

The genes are TRBV9 and TRBJ2-5; D remains unclear. In germline, CDR1 is SGDLS, CDR2 YYNGEE. Trimming stripped 0 bases from V and 1 base from J, with 10 bases between. The CDR3 length is 15 residues. CDR3 DNA: TGTGCCAGCAGCGTAGAAGATCGGCCCCAAGAGACCCAGTACTTC. Translated, it gives CASSVEDRPQETQYF.

This clone showed up just once. This rearrangement joins TRBV19 to TRBJ1-5, with D possibly matching TRBD1 (5 bases). The CDR3 loop spans 15 amino acids. Per the germline V gene, CDR1 is LNHDA and CDR2 is SQIVND (reference sequence). V was clipped by 1 base and J by 4 bases, with 11 bases between them. The CDR3 protein is CASSIATASNQPQHF. The CDR3 DNA reads as TGTGCCAGTAGTATAGCGACAGCCTCAAATCAGCCCCAGCATTTT.

The CDR3 nucleotides read TGTGCCAGCAGCCAAGAGACCCAGTACTTC. The encoded protein is CASSQETQYF. This sequence joins TRBV21-1 and TRBJ2-5. TRBV21-1 constitutes a pseudogene. The CDR3 runs 10 residues.

This chain connects TRBV28 to TRBJ2-7, with D uncertain. Trimming removed 4 bases at V and 9 bases at J, with 13 bases between. The CDR3 has 12 amino acids. CDR1 is MDHEN and CDR2 is SYDVKM in the germline V gene. Here the CDR3 DNA reads TGTGCCAGCAGTTATGATGGAAGATGGCAGTACTTC. Its protein product is CASSYDGRWQYF.

The rearrangement joins TRBV11-2 to TRBJ2-5, with D possibly being TRBD2 (5 bases). With the DNA end fitting TRBJ2-7 better, the J assignment may be wrong. This CDR3 contains 14 residues. Germline V gene sequence: CDR1 SGHAT, CDR2 FQNNGV. CDR3 loop: CASSAITSGYEQYF. Here the CDR3 DNA reads TGTGCCAGCAGCGCGATTACTAGTGGCTACGAGCAGTACTTC.

This chain uses TRBV4-1 with TRBJ2-5, with D perhaps assigned TRBD1 or TRBD2 (5 bases each). Trimming took 0 bases from V and 2 from J, leaving 13 bases between them. This CDR3 has 16 residues. The germline CDR1 and CDR2 sequences are MGHRA and YSYEKL. The chain's CDR3 is CASSQEAEGPQETQYF. The CDR3 region has the DNA TGCGCCAGCAGCCAAGAGGCCGAGGGGCCACAAGAGACCCAGTACTTC.

The genes are TRBV11-1 and TRBJ1-5; D unresolved. The CDR3 has 13 amino acids. V shed 2 bases and J shed 0 bases, with 2 bases lying between them. Germline V gene sequence: CDR1 SGHAT, CDR2 FQDESV (reference sequence). In nucleotides, the CDR3 is TGTGCCAGCAGCTTATCTAGCAATCAGCCCCAGCATTTT. It specifies CASSLSSNQPQHF.

The chain joins TRBV27 to TRBJ1-1, with 9 nucleotides matching TRBD1. The J segment lost 1 base and the V segment lost 8 bases, leaving 5 bases of the junction unmatched. This CDR3 spans 14 amino acids. Germline V CDR1 and CDR2: MNHEY, SMNVEV (reference sequence). The CDR3 nucleotides read TGTGCCAGCCTTTCGGGACAGGGGAACACTGAAGCTTTCTTT. Translation: CASLSGQGNTEAFF.

The chain recombines TRBV9 with TRBJ2-1; D perhaps matches TRBD1 (6 bases). Germline V gene lookup returns CDR1 SGDLS and CDR2 YYNGEE. Trimming removed 0 bases from V and 3 bases from J, with 13 bases in between. This CDR3 region has 16 residues. This CDR3 reads CASSVEGELIYNEQFF. The DNA for the CDR3 is TGTGCCAGCAGCGTAGAGGGGGAACTGATCTACAATGAGCAGTTCTTC.

The chain uses TRBV5-4 and TRBJ2-1, with 9 nucleotides matching TRBD2. The germline V gene encodes CDR1 SGHNT and CDR2 YYREEE (reference sequence). The CDR3 loop spans 15 amino acids. The J segment lost 6 bases and the V segment lost 3 bases, leaving 7 bases of the junction unmatched. CDR3 region: CASSSKPGLANEQFF. Here the CDR3 DNA reads TGTGCCAGCAGCTCGAAACCGGGACTAGCCAATGAGCAGTTCTTC. Full variable domain (rest looked up from reference TRBV5-4 and TRBJ2-1): ETGVTQSPTHLIKTRGQQVTLRCSSQSGHNTVSWYQQALGQGPQFIFQYYREEENGRGNFPPRFSGLQFPNYSSELNVNALELDDSALYLCASSSKPGLANEQFFGPGTRLTVL.

The J gene is TRBJ1-1, the V gene TRBV13, with D possibly being TRBD1 (6 bases). In germline, CDR1 is PRHDT, CDR2 FYEKMQ (reference sequence). The V and J ends lost 5 bases and 0 bases respectively, with 13 bases between them. The CDR3 contains 15 residues. CDR3 residues: CASSHWTEMNTEAFF. The CDR3 nucleotides read TGTGCCAGCAGCCATTGGACAGAGATGAACACTGAAGCTTTCTTT.

This clone was detected only once. The J gene is TRBJ2-7, the V gene TRBV6-5, with TRBD2 matching 11 bases. V trimming: 5 bases; J trimming: 6 bases; junction bases outside the gene matches: 3. CDR1 is MNHEY and CDR2 is SVGAGI in the germline V gene. There are 13 residues in the CDR3. The CDR3 coding sequence is TGTGCCAGCAGTCCCGGGACTAGCGGCGAGCAGTACTTC. The encoded protein is CASSPGTSGEQYF.

The chain links TRBV7-3 to TRBJ2-6; D is unclear. From germline, CDR1 is SGHTA and CDR2 FQGTGA. CDR3 length: 18 residues. Between the trimmed V and J ends, which lost 0 bases and 0 bases, there was a span of 12 bases. The CDR3: CASSLTYPHISGANVLTF. CDR3 in DNA: TGTGCCAGCAGCTTAACGTATCCCCATATCTCTGGGGCCAACGTCCTGACTTTC.

J is TRBJ2-7 and V is TRBV5-6, with D unresolved. Trimming took off 4 bases at V and 7 bases at J, with 12 bases between the two ends. The CDR3 has 12 amino acids. The germline V gene encodes CDR1 SGHDT and CDR2 YYEEEE. In nucleotides, the CDR3 is TGTGCCAGCAGCGTATTAAATTATGAGCAGTACTTC. This encodes CASSVLNYEQYF.

This rearrangement joins TRBV4-3 to TRBJ1-2, with D uncertain. Between the trimmed V and J ends, which lost 0 bases and 2 bases, there was a span of 16 bases. The CDR3 length is 17 residues. CDR1 LGHNA and CDR2 YSLEER come from the germline V gene. Here the CDR3 DNA reads TGCGCCAGCAGCCAAGATGCGGAAAGGCGAAGAAACTATGGCTACACCTTC. Protein product: CASSQDAERRRNYGYTF.

This chain uses TRBV4-1 with TRBJ2-1; 9 bases fit TRBD2. The length of the CDR3 is 15 residues. V gave up 1 base and J gave up 5 bases; unmatched junction bases: 3. Germline CDR1 is MGHRA and CDR2 is YSYEKL. CDR3 nucleotides: TGCGCCAGCAGCCAAGGTCGGACTAGCGACAATGAGCAGTTCTTC. This encodes CASSQGRTSDNEQFF.

The CDR3: CASSLSFGGSYEQYF. The CDR3, as DNA: TGTGCCAGCAGCTTATCCTTCGGGGGGTCCTACGAGCAGTACTTC. V and J are TRBV11-3 and TRBJ2-7, with 7 positions matching TRBD2. This CDR3 has 15 amino acids. V gave up 2 bases and J gave up 1 base; unmatched junction bases: 5. The germline CDR1 and CDR2 sequences are SGHNT and YENEEA.

The chain combines TRBV28 with TRBJ2-5; D may be TRBD1 (6 bases). The CDR3 has 14 residues. The V gene lost 2 bases and the J gene lost 10 bases, with 17 bases spanning the gap. CDR1 and CDR2 from the germline V gene are MDHEN and SYDVKM. DNA for the CDR3: TGTGCCAGCAGTTTAGGACAGTTGGGTCAGGACCAGTACTTC. Translating gives CASSLGQLGQDQYF.

This clone appeared once. The V gene is TRBV27, the J gene TRBJ1-1, with 7 positions matching TRBD1. V trimming: 2 bases; J trimming: 4 bases; junction bases outside the gene matches: 4. Germline assignment: CDR1 MNHEY and CDR2 SMNVEV (reference sequence). This CDR3 has 14 amino acids. CDR3 residues: CASSLTTGTTEAFF. The CDR3 DNA reads as TGTGCCAGCAGTTTAACGACAGGGACCACTGAAGCTTTCTTT.